This T cell receptor (beta chain) was obtained from a study of CD8+ T cells in alopecia areata. Study conclusions and caveats: Scalp lesions, especially in alopecia totalis/universalis, had higher clonality than normal scalp. Scalp data also include sequences from resident alphabeta T cells of normal skin. Sharing of TCRs across patients appeared less clear than in mice, possibly for HLA-related reasons.

Using a FACSAria, the CD4+ and CD8+ T cells were sorted from the PBMCs. Extraction of RNA preceded its reverse transcription into cDNA, which served as the sequencing template. Profiled with immunoSEQ multiplex PCR; TCRdb holds only in-frame clones, not every one. The data hold roughly 100,000 clones, with roughly 53% observed a single time. Notes on this clone: Its antigen is currently unknown. One base away lies a much larger clone, so this may be a sequencing read error.

The CDR3 sequence is 12 residues long. Trimming removed 6 bases from V and 4 bases from J, with 4 bases in between. The germline V gene encodes CDR1 MDHEN and CDR2 SYDVKM. This rearrangement joins TRBV28 to TRBJ1-6; D unresolved. Sequencing was performed on CD4+ T cells sorted from blood. The receptor's source is a human donor in good health. This chain's CDR3 is CASSLYNSPLHF. The CDR3 coding sequence is TGTGCCAGCAGCCTATATAATTCACCCCTCCACTTT.